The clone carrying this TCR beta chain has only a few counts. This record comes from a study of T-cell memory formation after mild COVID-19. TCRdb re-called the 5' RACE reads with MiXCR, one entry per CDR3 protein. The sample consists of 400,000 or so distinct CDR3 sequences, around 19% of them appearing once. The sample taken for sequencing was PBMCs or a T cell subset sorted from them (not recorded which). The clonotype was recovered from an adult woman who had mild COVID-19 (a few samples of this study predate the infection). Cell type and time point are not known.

The CDR3 sequence: CASSAGTGINYGYTF. CDR3 DNA sequence: TGCGCCAGCAGCGCCGGGACAGGGATTAACTATGGCTACACCTTC. The chain employs TRBV5-1 and TRBJ1-2, with TRBD1 matching over 9 bases. V shed 4 bases, J shed 1 base, and the junction held 5 bases outside the gene matches. The CDR3 loop spans 15 amino acids. Germline CDR1 reads SGHRS; CDR2 reads YFSETQ.